Presented here are 15 T cell receptor beta chains from one specimen sequenced in a study of blood T cell repertoires in COVID-19. Assay used: immunoSEQ multiplex PCR; TCRdb lists only in-frame clones, some missing. Of around 330,000 clones listed, 75% to 90% are singletons. Sample: PBMCs or T cells enriched from blood (not recorded which). The receptors come from a middle-aged woman who had recovered from COVID-19.

There are a few counts of this clone. V gene TRBV7-8 combines with J gene TRBJ1-2; 10 bases fit TRBD1. This CDR3 has 14 amino acids. The junction had 7 bases not matched to a gene; V was cut back by 4 bases and J by 8 bases. Germline lookup yields CDR1 SGHVS and CDR2 FQNEAQ. The CDR3 spells CASSSRQGARGYTF. In DNA, the CDR3 is TGTGCCAGCAGCTCCAGACAGGGGGCTCGAGGCTACACCTTC.

The rearrangement links TRBV29-1 to TRBJ1-3; 8 nucleotides align to TRBD1. Per the germline V gene, CDR1 is SQVTM and CDR2 is ANQGSEA. The CDR3 has 15 amino acids. Germline trimming cut 6 bases from V and 0 bases from J; bases unmatched to any gene: 7. Written as DNA, the CDR3 is TGCAGCGTCCAGACAGGGGCCTTCTCTGGAAACACCATATATTTT. As protein: CSVQTGAFSGNTIYF.

The chain employs TRBV28 and TRBJ1-1, with D unclear. CDR3 length: 13 residues. The V end was cut by 3 bases, the J end by 1 base, with 6 bases between. Germline assignment: CDR1 MDHEN and CDR2 SYDVKM. The CDR3 protein is CASSFSTNTEAFF. The CDR3, as DNA: TGTGCCAGCAGTTTCAGTACGAACACTGAAGCTTTCTTT.

In its sample, this clone was seen once. The rearrangement uses TRBV7-6 and TRBJ2-1; perhaps TRBD2 as D (6 bases). The CDR3 has 15 amino acids. The V end was cut by 6 bases, the J end by 3 bases, with 15 bases between. The germline V gene encodes CDR1 SGHVS and CDR2 FNYEAQ. CDR3 in amino acids: CASSPSGGVYNEQFF. Here the CDR3 DNA reads TGTGCCAGCAGTCCGTCTGGCGGGGTCTACAATGAGCAGTTCTTC.

This chain uses TRBV9 with TRBJ2-7; possible D gene TRBD2, 5 bases. With 0 bases removed from V and 5 bases from J, the gap between germline ends came to 12 bases. CDR3 length equals 14 residues. Looked up from germline, CDR1 is SGDLS and CDR2 is YYNGEE. The CDR3, as DNA: TGTGCCAGCAGCGTAGGTCACTCCGGGGACGAGCAGTACTTC. Protein product: CASSVGHSGDEQYF.

The chain links TRBV21-1 to TRBJ2-1; TRBD1, the D gene given by the table, was not confirmed from the DNA. TRBV21-1 is noted as a pseudogene. The CDR3 totals 20 residues. The CDR3 region is CASSKPRGQGQEGIYNEQFF. The CDR3 DNA reads as TGTGCCAGCAGCAAACCCCGGGGCCAGGGACAGGAGGGGATCTACAATGAGCAGTTCTTC.

The gene calls are TRBV28 and TRBJ2-7; perhaps TRBD1 as D (6 bases). CDR3 size: 16 residues. Germline V gene lookup returns CDR1 MDHEN and CDR2 SYDVKM. Trimming took off 6 bases at V and 2 bases at J, with 20 bases between the two ends. CDR3 loop: CASSEGVKDSPYEQYF. CDR3 bases: TGTGCCAGCAGCGAAGGGGTTAAGGACAGCCCCTACGAGCAGTACTTC. The whole variable domain, filled in from reference TRBV28 and TRBJ2-7, reads DVKVTQSSRYLVKRTGEKVFLECVQDMDHENMFWYRQDPGLGLRLIYFSYDVKMKEKGDIPEGYSVSREKKERFSLILESASTNQTSMYLCASSEGVKDSPYEQYFGPGTRLTVT.

A few counts support this clone. The chain couples TRBV7-6 to TRBJ2-2; TRBD2 might be the D (7 bases). V shed 1 base and J shed 0 bases, with 18 bases lying between them. This CDR3 comprises 19 residues. Germline loops: CDR1 SGHVS, CDR2 FNYEAQ. The CDR3 is CASSLGGGGPTPNTGELFF. The CDR3 region has the DNA TGTGCCAGCAGCTTAGGCGGCGGGGGCCCAACTCCGAACACCGGGGAGCTGTTTTTT.

J is TRBJ1-6 and V is TRBV6-2 or TRBV6-3; possibly TRBD1 for D (6 bases). CDR3 length: 14 residues. V dropped 6 bases and J dropped 6 bases, with 12 bases sitting between them. Per the germline V gene, CDR1 is MNHEY and CDR2 is SVGEGT. CDR3 coding DNA: TGTGCCAGCAGCCCCGGACAGCGTAATTCACCCCTCCACTTT. It translates to CASSPGQRNSPLHF.

This clone was counted a few times. The V and J genes are TRBV27 and TRBJ1-1; D may be TRBD1 (5 bases). The CDR3 has 14 amino acids. V was shortened by 2 bases and J by 0 bases, with 7 bases between the two germline ends. Germline CDR1 MNHEY, CDR2 SMNVEV (reference sequence). This CDR3 is CASSLGGMNTEAFF. CDR3 DNA: TGTGCCAGCAGTTTAGGGGGGATGAACACTGAAGCTTTCTTT.

J is TRBJ2-7 and V is TRBV19; 10 bases align to TRBD2. Per the germline V gene, CDR1 is LNHDA and CDR2 is SQIVND (reference sequence). The CDR3 runs to 16 residues. V lost 1 base to trimming and J lost 4 bases; unmatched junction nucleotides: 7. CDR3 loop: CASSIVGLAGAYEQYF. The CDR3 DNA is TGTGCCAGTAGTATAGTGGGGCTAGCGGGGGCATACGAGCAGTACTTC.

This clone was detected a few times. This CDR3 is CASSYLAGASTDTQYF. CDR3 sequence (DNA): TGTGCCAGCAGCTACCTAGCGGGGGCCAGCACAGATACGCAGTATTTT. The V call is TRBV7-2, the J call TRBJ2-3, with TRBD2 matching 10 bases. The CDR3 runs to 16 residues. The V and J ends lost 4 bases and 0 bases, in that order; junction bases with no gene match: 4. CDR1 is SGHTA, CDR2 FQGNSA, per germline.

The V call is TRBV11-3, the J call TRBJ2-1; 8 bases are a match to TRBD2. The CDR3 loop spans 16 amino acids. Trimming cost V 0 bases and J 5 bases; bases outside gene matches: 6. Germline V CDR1 and CDR2: SGHNT, YENEEA. The CDR3 protein is CASSLDERERNNEQFF. The CDR3 DNA follows: TGTGCCAGCAGCTTAGATGAGCGGGAGAGAAACAATGAGCAGTTCTTC. The full variable domain, its missing parts supplied by reference TRBV11-3 and TRBJ2-1, is EAGVVQSPRYKIIEKKQPVAFWCNPISGHNTLYWYLQNLGQGPELLIRYENEEAVDDSQLPKDRFSAERLKGVDSTLKIQPAELGDSAVYLCASSLDERERNNEQFFGPGTRLTVL.

This chain joins TRBV3-1 (or the pseudogene TRBV3-2) and TRBJ2-7; TRBD1 matches 8 bases. Trimming removed 4 bases from V and 3 bases from J; junction bases left unmatched: 11. From germline, CDR1 is LGHDT and CDR2 YNNKEL (reference sequence). The CDR3 sequence is 16 residues long. As DNA, the CDR3 is TGTGCCAGCAGCCTATCACAGGGGGGAAATATCTACGAGCAGTACTTC. Its translation: CASSLSQGGNIYEQYF.

The rearrangement uses TRBV7-6 and TRBJ1-2, with D unclear. The V gene lost 5 bases and the J gene lost 3 bases, with 10 bases spanning the gap. CDR1 is SGHVS, CDR2 FNYEAQ, per germline. The CDR3 length is 13 residues. This CDR3 is CASSPGEDYGYTF. The DNA of the CDR3 is TGTGCCAGCAGCCCTGGAGAGGACTATGGCTACACCTTC.